Listed below are T cell receptor beta chains from one sample, sequenced in a study of T cell responses to AZD1222 COVID-19 vaccine. The protocol was immunoSEQ multiplex PCR, while the TCRdb copy is restricted to in-frame clones and leaves out a portion. This table lists about 140,000 clones. Source material: peripheral blood. These receptor sequences come from an adult in good health. Each CDR3 is given with its conserved first and last residue. D genes are given only for firm matches.

d_call,j_call,v_call,cdr3_aa,cdr3_nt
-,TRBJ2-3,TRBV19,CASSIKGHAGDTQYF,TGTGCCAGTAGTATTAAGGGTCATGCAGGAGATACGCAGTATTTT
-,TRBJ2-1,TRBV7-9,CASSLSGAPALEQFF,TGTGCCAGCAGCCTGTCCGGGGCCCCGGCACTTGAGCAGTTCTTC
TRBD2,TRBJ2-2,TRBV4-1,CAGSSHGLAGRTGELFF,TGCGCCGGAAGCAGCCACGGACTAGCGGGGAGGACCGGGGAGCTGTTTTTT
TRBD1,TRBJ1-6,TRBV19,CASSITPWGQGVSPLHF,TGTGCCAGTAGTATCACTCCCTGGGGACAGGGGGTTTCACCCCTCCACTTT
-,TRBJ2-1,TRBV2,CASSEERGNYNEQFF,TGTGCCAGCAGTGAAGAAAGGGGGAACTACAATGAGCAGTTCTTC
TRBD1,TRBJ1-2,TRBV19,CASSPRQGVGWWYGYTF,TGTGCCAGTAGTCCGCGACAGGGCGTTGGATGGTGGTATGGCTACACCTTC
-,TRBJ1-5,TRBV7-8,CASSLGPSNQPQHF,TGTGCCAGCAGCTTAGGTCCTAGTAATCAGCCCCAGCATTTT
TRBD2,TRBJ2-3,TRBV4-2,CASSQDWTSGTDTQYF,TGTGCCAGCAGCCAAGATTGGACTAGCGGCACAGATACGCAGTATTTT
-,TRBJ1-2,TRBV5-4,CASSLPTGTDGYTF,TGTGCCAGCAGCTTGCCCACAGGGACCGACGGCTACACCTTC
-,TRBJ1-1,TRBV19,CASSGGRDTEAFF,TGTGCCAGTAGTGGGGGGAGGGACACTGAAGCTTTCTTT
-,TRBJ1-1,TRBV5-4,CASSPYYRNTEAFF,TGTGCCAGCAGCCCATATTACAGGAACACTGAAGCTTTCTTT